These 17 T cell receptor beta chains share one sample of origin, sequenced in a study of response to subunit inactivated influenza vaccine. One entry per CDR3 protein, called by TCRdb with MiXCR from the RT-PCR reads. The repertoire includes more than 500,000 distinct CDR3 sequences, 11% of them detected once, and 9.5% to 12% sits in the top ten. These data were likewise used in another study, on T cells expressing NK-cell markers. This second study says: A 5'RACE template switching approach incorporating UMIs was used to make TCR beta cDNA.

The specimen was PBMCs from blood, collected on the day of vaccination. Receptor source: a man aged 45-60 years who received an inactivated influenza vaccine.

This clonotype was seen repeatedly, ten times or more. The chain carries TRBV20-1 and TRBJ1-5; TRBD1 matches 7 bases. The CDR3 runs to 14 residues. CDR1 DFQATT and CDR2 SNEGSKA come from the germline V gene (reference sequence). Trimming at V came to 3 bases and at J to 6 bases, leaving 8 bases not matched to a gene. The CDR3 here is CSARVAGGSQPQHF. The DNA for the CDR3 is TGCAGTGCTAGGGTGGCAGGGGGAAGTCAGCCCCAGCATTTT.

CDR3 DNA: TGTGCCAGCAGCCCAAGCGAGGTGCTTACAGATACGCAGTATTTT. Encoded protein: CASSPSEVLTDTQYF. V and J are TRBV7-8 and TRBJ2-3; no definite D call. The CDR3 runs to 15 residues. CDR1 SGHVS and CDR2 FQNEAQ come from the germline V gene. Trimming cost V 5 bases and J 3 bases, with 15 bases left between them. Looking up the rest from reference TRBV7-8 and TRBJ2-3 gives the full variable domain: GAGVSQSPRYKVAKRGQDVALRCDPISGHVSLFWYQQALGQGPEFLTYFQNEAQLDKSGLPSDRFFAERPEGSVSTLKIQRTQQEDSAVYLCASSPSEVLTDTQYFGPGTRLTVL.

The V call is TRBV20-1, the J call TRBJ2-5, with 8 bases matching TRBD2. Germline lookup yields CDR1 DFQATT and CDR2 SNEGSKA (reference sequence). CDR3 size: 15 residues. V shed 0 bases, J shed 0 bases, and the junction held 3 bases outside the gene matches. The CDR3 region is CSARDLLADQETQYF. CDR3 nucleotides: TGCAGTGCTAGAGATTTACTAGCGGACCAAGAGACCCAGTACTTC.

This clonotype occurred many times. The chain is built from TRBV9 and TRBJ2-1; 7 bases match TRBD1. The J segment lost 4 bases and the V segment lost 4 bases, leaving 8 bases of the junction unmatched. Looked up from germline, CDR1 is SGDLS and CDR2 is YYNGEE. The CDR3 loop spans 15 amino acids. CDR3 DNA sequence: TGTGCCAGCAGCACCAGACAGGGATCTTACAATGAGCAGTTCTTC. Its translation: CASSTRQGSYNEQFF.

This clonotype has a count of ten or more. V usage is TRBV20-1 and J usage is TRBJ2-1, with TRBD2 matching 7 bases. Trimming at V came to 5 bases and at J to 9 bases, leaving 16 bases not matched to a gene. This CDR3 has 15 amino acids. Per the germline V gene, CDR1 is DFQATT and CDR2 is SNEGSKA (reference sequence). CDR3 in amino acids: CSALPGTTRWGEQFF. The CDR3, as DNA: TGCAGTGCTTTGCCCGGGACTACCCGGTGGGGTGAGCAGTTCTTC.

A few counts support this clonotype. V gene TRBV6-1 combines with J gene TRBJ1-4; 8 bases are a match to TRBD1. V shed 5 bases and J 0 bases; nucleotides not matched to a gene: 14. CDR3 length: 19 residues. Germline CDR1 reads MNHNS; CDR2 reads SASEGT. In nucleotides, the CDR3 is TGTGCCAGCAGTAAACAACCCCGGGACAGGCTTGCAACTAATGAAAAACTGTTTTTT. It is translated as CASSKQPRDRLATNEKLFF.

This clonotype has only a few counts. The J gene is TRBJ1-1, the V gene TRBV2, with unresolved D. V gave up 6 bases and J gave up 1 base, with 9 bases separating them. The CDR3 runs to 13 residues. Germline values: CDR1 SNHLY, CDR2 FYNNEI. In DNA form, the CDR3 reads TGTGCCAGCAGGGGTGGGAGGAACACTGAAGCTTTCTTT. Its translation: CASRGGRNTEAFF.

DNA for the CDR3: TGCAGTGCTAGGACGACAGGGGGCTATCAGCCCCAGCATTTT. This codes for CSARTTGGYQPQHF. This sequence joins TRBV20-1 and TRBJ1-5; TRBD1 aligns across 10 bases. V lost 3 bases and J lost 5; bases outside the gene matches: 4. The CDR3 is 14 amino acids. Germline values: CDR1 DFQATT, CDR2 SNEGSKA (reference sequence).

V is TRBV2 and J is TRBJ2-7; 9 nucleotides agree with TRBD1. Germline lookup yields CDR1 SNHLY and CDR2 FYNNEI. CDR3 size: 12 residues. The V and J ends lost 6 bases and 6 bases, in that order; junction bases with no gene match: 3. This CDR3 reads CASSGTGTEQYF. The CDR3 nucleotides are TGTGCCAGCAGCGGGACAGGGACCGAGCAGTACTTC.

This rearrangement joins TRBV7-8 to TRBJ2-3, with unresolved D. From germline, CDR1 is SGHVS and CDR2 FQNEAQ. This CDR3 contains 16 residues. V dropped 1 base and J dropped 0 bases, with 11 bases sitting between them. CDR3 nucleotide sequence: TGTGCCAGCAGCTTAGGTCTTAGAAGAAGCACAGATACGCAGTATTTT. Encoded protein: CASSLGLRRSTDTQYF.

This rearrangement joins TRBV12-3 or TRBV12-4 to TRBJ2-3, with TRBD1 matching 7 bases. The CDR3 totals 14 residues. Trimming took 5 bases from V and 2 from J; bases not matched to a gene: 4. Here the CDR3 DNA reads TGTGCCAGCAGTCACGGGACAGACACAGATACGCAGTATTTT. Protein sequence: CASSHGTDTDTQYF.

This clonotype came up a few times. CDR3 in DNA: TGTGCCGGACCCTGGGGTGGGGTTTATAATTCACCCCTCCACTTT. It specifies CAGPWGGVYNSPLHF. The chain is built from TRBV7-7 and TRBJ1-6, with D uncertain. V shed 11 bases and J shed 4 bases, with 18 bases lying between them. The V gene's germline CDR1 is SSHAT and CDR2 FNYEAQ (reference sequence). The CDR3 extends over 15 amino acids.

This chain uses TRBV5-1 with TRBJ2-6; D perhaps matches TRBD2 (5 bases). Germline assignment: CDR1 SGHRS and CDR2 YFSETQ. The V gene lost 0 bases and the J gene lost 4 bases, with 11 bases spanning the gap. This CDR3 is 16 amino acids long. CDR3: CASSLAFGIGANVLTF. The CDR3 DNA is TGCGCCAGCAGCTTGGCCTTCGGGATCGGGGCCAACGTCCTGACTTTC.

About this clonotype itself: One end of the junction fails to match germline, which may point to a read error. This chain connects TRBV7-2 to TRBJ1-3; tentatively, D is TRBD1 (5 bases). Looked up from germline, CDR1 is SGHTA and CDR2 is FQGNSA. The CDR3 length is 14 residues. The chain's CDR3 is CASSLAGVGNTMYF. The CDR3 region has the DNA TGTGCCAGCAGCTTAGCAGGGGTTGGAAACACCATGTATTTT.

In this sample, this clonotype turned up a few times. The chain recombines TRBV5-1 with TRBJ2-7; D tentatively fits TRBD1 or TRBD2 (5 bases each). Trimming took off 3 bases at V and 6 bases at J, with 22 bases between the two ends. Germline assignment: CDR1 SGHRS and CDR2 YFSETQ. The CDR3 consists of 16 residues. DNA of the CDR3: TGCGCCAGCAGCTGGAGAGGACAAGGGAGTTCGGTCGAGCAGTACTTC. It yields the protein CASSWRGQGSSVEQYF.

The J gene is TRBJ2-1, the V gene TRBV6-5, with 7 bases that match TRBD1. V dropped 0 bases and J dropped 14; count of bases not matched to a gene: 7. Germline V CDR1 and CDR2: MNHEY, SVGAGI. The CDR3 has 13 residues. As DNA, the CDR3 is TGTGCCAGCAGTTACTCCCAAAGACAGGGAGAGTTCTTC. Translated: CASSYSQRQGEFF.

J is TRBJ2-1 and V is TRBV2; TRBD2 aligns across 8 bases. The trim removed 3 bases at V and 5 bases at J, leaving 9 bases unmatched. CDR3 length equals 16 residues. Per germline, CDR1 SNHLY and CDR2 FYNNEI. The CDR3 reads CASSDEAGAPNNEQFF. The CDR3 bases are TGTGCCAGCAGTGATGAAGCGGGGGCCCCAAACAATGAGCAGTTCTTC.